Listed below are T cell receptor beta chains from one sample, sequenced in a study of blood T cell repertoires in COVID-19. The data were produced by immunoSEQ multiplex PCR, yet TCRdb's version contains in-frame clones alone and is incomplete. The sample has about 330,000 clones, approximately 88% seen once. The source material was peripheral blood. These receptors originate from a man aged 25 to 40 with COVID-19, enrolled during active disease. The CDR3 runs from the conserved cysteine through the conserved F or W. D genes are given only for firm matches. Clone size appears in some rows only: once, few, many, or a class for an expanded clone.

j_call: TRBJ1-1; v_call: TRBV28; clone_size: .; d_call: .; cdr3_nt: TGTGCCAGCAGTTTAGGCATCTACACTGAAGCTTTCTTT; cdr3_aa: CASSLGIYTEAFF
j_call: TRBJ2-1; v_call: TRBV28; clone_size: .; d_call: .; cdr3_nt: TGTGCCAGCTGCCGGGAGGCAGGGGGCTTGAATGAGCAGTTCTTC; cdr3_aa: CASCREAGGLNEQFF
j_call: TRBJ1-5; v_call: TRBV19; clone_size: .; d_call: .; cdr3_nt: TGTGCCAGTAGTATGGCCAGTTATAGCAATCAGCCCCAGCATTTT; cdr3_aa: CASSMASYSNQPQHF
j_call: TRBJ1-5; v_call: TRBV23-1; clone_size: few; d_call: .; cdr3_nt: TGCGCCAGCAGTCAATGGAGGGGCGGCAATCAGCCCCAGCATTTT; cdr3_aa: CASSQWRGGNQPQHF
j_call: TRBJ2-7; v_call: TRBV28; clone_size: .; d_call: TRBD2; cdr3_nt: TGTGCCAGCAGTCCAGCGGGAGGGCCCGAGCAGTACTTC; cdr3_aa: CASSPAGGPEQYF
j_call: TRBJ2-1; v_call: TRBV6-5; clone_size: .; d_call: TRBD1; cdr3_nt: TGTGCCAGCAGTTACGGGGACAGGGTAGGGCAGTTCTTC; cdr3_aa: CASSYGDRVGQFF
j_call: TRBJ2-1; v_call: TRBV13; clone_size: .; d_call: .; cdr3_nt: TGTGCCAGCAGCTTATCTACCAATGAGCAGTTCTTC; cdr3_aa: CASSLSTNEQFF
j_call: TRBJ1-2; v_call: TRBV5-8; clone_size: many; d_call: TRBD1; cdr3_nt: TGTGCCAGCAGCTTGGAACCAAGGGGGCGTAATAATGGCTACACCTTC; cdr3_aa: CASSLEPRGRNNGYTF
j_call: TRBJ1-2; v_call: TRBV7-6; clone_size: .; d_call: TRBD1; cdr3_nt: TGTGCCAGCAGCTTCGGACAGGGGGTGGGCTATGGCTACACCTTC; cdr3_aa: CASSFGQGVGYGYTF
j_call: TRBJ2-5; v_call: TRBV9; clone_size: .; d_call: TRBD2; cdr3_nt: TGTGCCAGCAGCGGGTACGGACTAGCTGGGGAGACCCAGTACTTC; cdr3_aa: CASSGYGLAGETQYF
j_call: TRBJ1-1; v_call: TRBV6-2/TRBV6-3; clone_size: once; d_call: .; cdr3_nt: TGTGCCAGCAGTTACTCATCGGGGGTCGGGAACACTGAAGCTTTCTTT; cdr3_aa: CASSYSSGVGNTEAFF
j_call: TRBJ2-7; v_call: TRBV3-1/TRBV3-2; clone_size: .; d_call: .; cdr3_nt: TGTGCCAGCAGGCCAGGTCGTAAGCAGTACTTC; cdr3_aa: CASRPGRKQYF
j_call: TRBJ1-1; v_call: TRBV2; clone_size: .; d_call: .; cdr3_nt: TGTGCCAGCAGGCGGGGGGCGCTGAACACTGAAGCTTTCTTT; cdr3_aa: CASRRGALNTEAFF
j_call: TRBJ2-2; v_call: TRBV6-2/TRBV6-3; clone_size: .; d_call: TRBD1; cdr3_nt: TGTGCCAGCAGTTACGACAGGGGAAGGGAGCTGTTTTTT; cdr3_aa: CASSYDRGRELFF
j_call: TRBJ1-5; v_call: TRBV7-2; clone_size: .; d_call: .; cdr3_nt: TGTGCCAGCAGCTTAGCCCCGCGGGACGGCAATCAGCCCCAGCATTTT; cdr3_aa: CASSLAPRDGNQPQHF
j_call: TRBJ2-3; v_call: TRBV6-6; clone_size: .; d_call: TRBD2; cdr3_nt: TGTGCCAGCAGCCCGACTAGCGGGGGAACAGATACGCAGTATTTT; cdr3_aa: CASSPTSGGTDTQYF
j_call: TRBJ2-7; v_call: TRBV10-3; clone_size: .; d_call: TRBD1; cdr3_nt: TGTGCCATCAGTCCCCACAGGGGAACCTACGAGCAGTACTTC; cdr3_aa: CAISPHRGTYEQYF
j_call: TRBJ2-7; v_call: TRBV5-4; clone_size: .; d_call: TRBD1; cdr3_nt: TGTGCCAGCAGCTTTGTTCCGGGTAGGACAGGGCATCCCTACGAGCAGTACTTC; cdr3_aa: CASSFVPGRTGHPYEQYF
j_call: TRBJ1-2; v_call: TRBV6-6; clone_size: .; d_call: .; cdr3_nt: TGTGCCACCTTACCGACAGGTATAGTTGGAGACTATGGCTACACCTTC; cdr3_aa: CATLPTGIVGDYGYTF
j_call: TRBJ2-3; v_call: TRBV7-2; clone_size: .; d_call: .; cdr3_nt: TGTGCCAGCAGCTTAGTTTCTTTAGCGGCCGATGGGGGAGATACGCAGTATTTT; cdr3_aa: CASSLVSLAADGGDTQYF
j_call: TRBJ2-1; v_call: TRBV5-1; clone_size: .; d_call: TRBD2; cdr3_nt: TGCGCCAGCAGCGCACTAGCGGGTTTAGACAATGAGCAGTTCTTC; cdr3_aa: CASSALAGLDNEQFF
j_call: TRBJ2-5; v_call: TRBV19; clone_size: .; d_call: TRBD1; cdr3_nt: TGTGCCAGTAGTTTGGACAGGGCACAAGAGACCCAGTACTTC; cdr3_aa: CASSLDRAQETQYF
j_call: TRBJ2-7; v_call: TRBV11-1; clone_size: .; d_call: .; cdr3_nt: TGTGCCAGCAGCTTAGGGACAAACTACGAGCAGTACTTC; cdr3_aa: CASSLGTNYEQYF
j_call: TRBJ2-5; v_call: TRBV7-3; clone_size: .; d_call: TRBD2; cdr3_nt: TGTGCCAGCAGCGCTAGGGAGGGCGCCATGGAGACCCAGTACTTC; cdr3_aa: CASSAREGAMETQYF
j_call: TRBJ1-5; v_call: TRBV27; clone_size: .; d_call: .; cdr3_nt: TGTGCCAGCAGTTTATCCGGGGGTCAGCCCCAGCATTTT; cdr3_aa: CASSLSGGQPQHF
j_call: TRBJ1-1; v_call: TRBV6-1; clone_size: .; d_call: .; cdr3_nt: TGTGCCAGCAGTGAACCCCCAGGGAACACTGAAGCTTTCTTT; cdr3_aa: CASSEPPGNTEAFF
j_call: TRBJ2-7; v_call: TRBV7-9; clone_size: .; d_call: .; cdr3_nt: TGTGCCAGCAGCTCACCGACAGCTATCTACGAGCAGTACTTC; cdr3_aa: CASSSPTAIYEQYF
j_call: TRBJ2-7; v_call: TRBV4-1; clone_size: .; d_call: TRBD2; cdr3_nt: TGCGCCAGCAGCCAAGACGGGGAGGCTAGCGGGAGTCTCAGGAACGAGCAGTACTTC; cdr3_aa: CASSQDGEASGSLRNEQYF
j_call: TRBJ2-1; v_call: TRBV28; clone_size: .; d_call: TRBD2; cdr3_nt: TGTGCCAGCAGCCGGGGGGGGTACAATGAGCAGTTCTTC; cdr3_aa: CASSRGGYNEQFF
j_call: TRBJ1-1; v_call: TRBV28; clone_size: .; d_call: .; cdr3_nt: TGTGCCAGCAGACCTATTACAGGGATGAACACTGAAGCTTTCTTT; cdr3_aa: CASRPITGMNTEAFF
j_call: TRBJ2-1; v_call: TRBV25-1; clone_size: .; d_call: TRBD2; cdr3_nt: TGTGCCAGCAGTGATCTGGCTAGCGGGGGGGCCCTTGAGCAGTTCTTC; cdr3_aa: CASSDLASGGALEQFF